This T cell receptor beta chain was captured in a study of blood T cell repertoires in COVID-19. Only in-frame clones appear in the TCRdb table, and some are missing; sequencing was by immunoSEQ multiplex PCR. The sample lists 190,000 or so clones, 70% to 90% seen once, with 1.2% in the top ten. From germline, CDR1 is SGHKS and CDR2 YYEKEE (reference sequence). V shed 4 bases and J 5 bases; nucleotides not matched to a gene: 4. There are 14 residues in the CDR3. The chain links TRBV5-5 to TRBJ1-5; 9 bases align to TRBD1. The material sequenced was PBMCs or T cells enriched from blood (not recorded which). This receptor was identified in a man younger than 45 who had recovered from COVID-19. The CDR3, as DNA: TGTGCCAGCAGCGGGGACAGGGAAGATCAGCCCCAGCATTTT. Translated: CASSGDREDQPQHF. The full variable domain, with the rest looked up from reference TRBV5-5 and TRBJ1-5, is DAGVTQSPTHLIKTRGQQVTLRCSPISGHKSVSWYQQVLGQGPQFIFQYYEKEERGRGNFPDRFSARQFPNYSSELNVNALLLGDSALYLCASSGDREDQPQHFGDGTRLSIL.